These 14 T cell receptor beta chains share one sample of origin, sequenced in a study of blood T cells in healthy people across ages. Alongside a J-beta primer mix, a sample-barcoded 5' primer served in a second PCR lasting roughly 6 to 11 cycles. Using its own MiXCR run on the 5' RACE reads, TCRdb lists one record per CDR3 protein. The sample has about 1.5 million distinct CDR3 sequences, less than 45% seen once. Sequenced input: blood. All receptors come from a woman aged 18-30 years in good health.

J is TRBJ2-3 and V is TRBV11-3, with D unresolved. Germline loops: CDR1 SGHNT, CDR2 YENEEA. Trimming took off 0 bases at V and 5 bases at J, with 6 bases between the two ends. The CDR3 totals 13 residues. The CDR3 loop is CASSLEFLDTQYF. The CDR3 DNA is TGTGCCAGCAGCTTAGAGTTTCTAGATACGCAGTATTTT.

This clonotype has ten or more counts. The V and J genes are TRBV12-3 or TRBV12-4 and TRBJ2-5; D gene ambiguous. This CDR3 spans 13 amino acids. V was cut by 0 bases and J by 0 bases, with 2 bases left in between. CDR3 protein: CASSLADQETQYF. CDR3 coding DNA: TGTGCCAGCAGTTTAGCGGACCAAGAGACCCAGTACTTC.

The V gene is TRBV20-1, the J gene TRBJ1-5; maybe TRBD1 (5 bases). Germline loops: CDR1 DFQATT, CDR2 SNEGSKA (reference sequence). CDR3 length equals 14 residues. V gave up 1 base and J gave up 7 bases, with 14 bases separating them. The CDR3 coding sequence is TGCAGTGCTAGAGGAATCGGGGGGGACCAGCCCCAGCATTTT. Its protein is CSARGIGGDQPQHF.

The chain joins TRBV20-1 to TRBJ1-5; a weak D match, TRBD1 (5 bases). Germline assignment: CDR1 DFQATT and CDR2 SNEGSKA (reference sequence). Trimming pared 0 bases from V and 7 bases from J, leaving 13 bases between. The CDR3 sequence is 14 residues long. CDR3 amino acids: CSAREGAMGQPQHF. The CDR3 nucleotides read TGCAGTGCTAGAGAAGGGGCAATGGGGCAGCCCCAGCATTTT.

J is TRBJ2-7 and V is TRBV20-1; weak D call: TRBD1 (5 bases). The CDR3 covers 13 residues. Between the trimmed V and J ends, which lost 6 bases and 1 base, there was a span of 13 bases. CDR1 and CDR2 (germline): DFQATT, SNEGSKA (reference sequence). CDR3 DNA sequence: TGCAGTGCAGAAGACCAGGGATCCTACGAGCAGTACTTC. Its protein is CSAEDQGSYEQYF.

For this clonotype: At one end, the junction sequence differs from germline, possibly due to a read error. The gene calls are TRBV5-1 and TRBJ1-6; D is undetermined. CDR1 is SGHRS, CDR2 YFSETQ, per germline. This CDR3 region has 14 residues. The CDR3 nucleotides are TGCGCCAGCAGCTCGGTCGGAGGTAATTCACCCCCCCACTTT. Its translation is CASSSVGGNSPPHF.

The sample holds a few counts of this clonotype. The J gene is TRBJ2-3, the V gene TRBV12-5, with unresolved D. The CDR3 consists of 14 residues. The V end was cut by 2 bases, the J end by 3 bases, with 9 bases between. Germline loops: CDR1 LGHNT, CDR2 FRNRAP. The CDR3 DNA is TGTGCTAGTGGTTTGAGGAGCCCTACAGATACGCAGTATTTT. Protein product: CASGLRSPTDTQYF.

This clonotype was counted only a few times. This chain links TRBV10-3 with TRBJ1-1, with 8 bases aligning to TRBD1. V trimming: 4 bases; J trimming: 0 bases; junction bases outside the gene matches: 7. In germline, CDR1 is ENHRY, CDR2 SYGVKD. There are 16 residues in the CDR3. The CDR3 sequence: CAISGTGLGLNTEAFF. The CDR3 nucleotides are TGTGCCATCAGTGGGACAGGGTTGGGACTGAACACTGAAGCTTTCTTT.

The chain joins TRBV28 to TRBJ1-1; tentatively, D is TRBD1 (5 bases). The CDR3 length is 14 residues. Germline V CDR1 and CDR2: MDHEN, SYDVKM. The V gene lost 4 bases and the J gene lost 10 bases, with 19 bases spanning the gap. The CDR3 DNA follows: TGTGCCAGCAGTTCCAGGGTTGCCTCCCTGGGAGCTTTCTTT. Its translation: CASSSRVASLGAFF.

CDR3 sequence reads: CSVGSGGGQPQHF. CDR3 nucleotide sequence: TGCAGCGTTGGGAGCGGGGGCGGACAGCCCCAGCATTTT. This chain uses TRBV29-1 with TRBJ1-5; weak D call: TRBD1 (6 bases). Trimming stripped 4 bases from V and 7 bases from J, with 14 bases between. Germline CDR1 and CDR2: SQVTM and ANQGSEA. CDR3 length equals 13 residues.

The V gene is TRBV20-1, the J gene TRBJ1-5; 9 nucleotides agree with TRBD1. Germline assignment: CDR1 DFQATT and CDR2 SNEGSKA (reference sequence). The CDR3 runs 12 residues. V dropped 5 bases and J dropped 7; count of bases not matched to a gene: 3. The CDR3: CSAQQGAQPQHF. The CDR3 DNA sequence: TGCAGTGCTCAACAGGGGGCCCAGCCCCAGCATTTT.

The CDR3 coding sequence is TGCGCCAGCAGCTTGTCAGGGGCCAGTTCCTATAATTCACCCCTCCACTTT. This sequence encodes CASSLSGASSYNSPLHF. The V call is TRBV5-1, the J call TRBJ1-6; weak D call: TRBD1 (6 bases). The length of the CDR3 is 17 residues. The germline V gene encodes CDR1 SGHRS and CDR2 YFSETQ. Trimming cost V 1 base and J 1 base, with 12 bases left between them.

This clonotype came up a few times. The CDR3 DNA is TGTGCCAGCTCACCACCAGTAGCGGCCATTACAGATACGCAGTATTTT. As protein: CASSPPVAAITDTQYF. The chain uses TRBV18 and TRBJ2-3; weak D call: TRBD2 (6 bases). CDR3 length equals 16 residues. V shed 0 bases and J shed 3 bases, with 13 bases lying between them. CDR1 and CDR2 from the germline V gene are KGHSH and LQKENI.

The gene calls are TRBV19 and TRBJ1-2; no firm D call. Germline lookup yields CDR1 LNHDA and CDR2 SQIVND (reference sequence). There are 13 residues in the CDR3. Deletions cut 7 bases from V and 1 base from J, with 10 bases between. The chain's CDR3 is CASTATINYGYTF. The CDR3 region has the DNA TGTGCCAGTACTGCGACAATTAACTATGGCTACACCTTC. Full variable domain (missing parts from reference TRBV19 and TRBJ1-2): DGGITQSPKYLFRKEGQNVTLSCEQNLNHDAMYWYRQDPGQGLRLIYYSQIVNDFQKGDIAEGYSVSREKKESFPLTVTSAQKNPTAFYLCASTATINYGYTFGSGTRLTVV.